Included here is one TCR beta chain sequence, with context. Using immunoSEQ multiplex PCR, the repertoire was profiled, and TCRdb retains in-frame clones only, with some absent. Among 150,000 to 200,000 clones listed, approximately 80% were seen once. This sample stems from a study of blood T cell repertoires in COVID-19. Study-level background: Spain, Italy and the United States supplied samples that represented acute and convalescent COVID-19.

Cohorts were assigned according to the clinical history that participants reported. What was sequenced was PBMCs or T cells enriched from blood (not recorded which). The sequence derives from a woman aged 45-60 years who had recovered from COVID-19.

This CDR3 reads CASSLYTQGYTF. In DNA, the CDR3 is TGTGCCAGCAGTTTATATACCCAGGGCTACACCTTC. This rearrangement joins TRBV28 to TRBJ1-2; D not certain. Trimming cost V 1 base and J 8 bases, with 8 bases left between them. There are 12 residues in the CDR3. Germline V gene data show CDR1 as MDHEN and CDR2 as SYDVKM.